The rows below give T cell receptor beta chains drawn from one sample of a study of Graves' ophthalmopathy and Graves' hyperthyroidism. MiXCR, run by TCRdb on the multiplex PCR reads, gives a single entry per CDR3 protein. The sample carries 200,000 to 250,000 distinct CDR3 sequences, over 25% recorded once. Sequenced sample: peripheral blood. The receptor source for this set is a man aged 45-60 years with Graves' ophthalmopathy. CDR3s include the opening cysteine and the closing phenylalanine or tryptophan. A D gene is named only where the DNA matches it firmly. Not all rows give a size; the values are once, few, many and, for expanded clones, a class.

size	V	D	J	CDR3	DNA
once	TRBV28	.	TRBJ2-7	CASSFSVIGIEQYF	TGTGCCAGCAGTTTTTCAGTCATTGGCATCGAGCAGTACTTC
many	TRBV6-1	.	TRBJ1-2	CASSGTADGYTF	TGTGCCAGCAGTGGGACAGCCGATGGCTACACCTTC
many	TRBV15	.	TRBJ1-2	CATSRNQGNYGYTF	TGTGCCACCAGCAGAAACCAGGGCAACTATGGCTACACCTTC
many	TRBV6-2/TRBV6-3	.	TRBJ2-7	CASSYSTRDLIHEQYF	TGTGCCAGCAGTTACTCGACTCGAGATTTGATCCACGAGCAGTACTTC
many	TRBV7-9	TRBD2	TRBJ2-5	CASSSSGSRWETQYF	TGTGCCAGCAGCTCTAGCGGGAGTCGTTGGGAGACCCAGTACTTC
many	TRBV7-2	.	TRBJ2-2	CASSLPPRPGELFF	TGTGCCAGCAGCTTACCCCCCAGACCCGGGGAGCTGTTTTTT
.	TRBV25-1	TRBD1	TRBJ1-1	CASSGRGGTGVVWTEAFF	TGTGCCAGCAGTGGAAGGGGTGGGACAGGGGTTGTATGGACTGAAGCTTTCTTT
many	TRBV27	TRBD1	TRBJ1-5	CASWGTGGTSNQPQHF	TGTGCCAGCTGGGGGACAGGGGGCACTAGCAATCAGCCCCAGCATTTT
many	TRBV27	TRBD2	TRBJ2-7	CASSFGTSGSKEQYF	TGTGCCAGCAGTTTCGGGACTAGCGGGAGTAAAGAGCAGTACTTC
many	TRBV3-1	.	TRBJ2-7	CASSQGNMNYEQYF	TGTGCCAGCAGCCAGGGGAACATGAACTACGAGCAGTACTTC
many	TRBV6-2/TRBV6-3	.	TRBJ2-7	CASSYKGENYEQYF	TGTGCCAGCAGTTACAAGGGGGAAAACTACGAGCAGTACTTC
many	TRBV28	TRBD1	TRBJ2-5	CASSPTQGAGETQYF	TGTGCCAGCAGTCCAACACAGGGGGCAGGGGAGACCCAGTACTTC
.	TRBV12-3/TRBV12-4	.	TRBJ2-7	CASRPRSRYEQYF	TGTGCCAGCAGACCCCGGTCCCGTTACGAGCAGTACTTC
.	TRBV7-3	.	TRBJ1-1	CASGVGVNTEAFF	TGTGCCAGCGGGGTCGGAGTGAACACTGAAGCTTTCTTT
many	TRBV28	TRBD1	TRBJ2-7	CASSSRDRGQYEQYF	TGTGCCAGCAGTTCCCGGGACAGGGGCCAGTACGAGCAGTACTTC
many	TRBV6-1	.	TRBJ1-2	CASSETTAPWDGYTF	TGTGCCAGCAGTGAGACGACCGCGCCGTGGGATGGCTACACCTTC
.	TRBV7-2	.	TRBJ1-2	CASSLAGGNYGYTF	TGTGCCAGCAGCTTAGCAGGGGGAAACTATGGCTACACCTTC
many	TRBV28	.	TRBJ1-5	CASSFPGLVKPQHF	TGTGCCAGCAGTTTCCCAGGGCTTGTTAAGCCCCAGCATTTT
many	TRBV4-1	.	TRBJ2-3	CASSRQGTDTQYF	TGCGCCAGCAGCCGGCAGGGTACAGATACGCAGTATTTT
.	TRBV5-4	.	TRBJ1-2	CASSLGRDYGYTF	TGTGCCAGCAGCTTGGGCCGGGACTATGGCTACACCTTC
few	TRBV6-2/TRBV6-3	TRBD2	TRBJ2-7	CASRAGGTYEQYF	TGTGCCAGCCGGGCGGGAGGAACCTACGAGCAGTACTTC
.	TRBV6-1	TRBD2	TRBJ2-5	CASSETSGGQETQYF	TGTGCCAGCAGCGAGACTAGCGGGGGCCAAGAGACCCAGTACTTC
many	TRBV20-1	.	TRBJ1-1	CSAKGLGGITEAFF	TGCAGTGCTAAGGGCCTCGGGGGAATCACTGAAGCTTTCTTT
many	TRBV7-6	.	TRBJ1-1	CASSLVQNTEAFF	TGTGCCAGCAGCTTAGTCCAGAACACTGAAGCTTTCTTT
many	TRBV13	.	TRBJ2-7	CASSSQQVNSYEQYF	TGTGCCAGCAGCTCCCAACAGGTAAATTCCTACGAGCAGTACTTC
.	TRBV7-2	.	TRBJ2-7	CASSLGDSLGWQYF	TGTGCCAGCAGCTTAGGGGACTCCCTTGGATGGCAGTACTTC
many	TRBV20-1	.	TRBJ2-7	CSARGTGGYEQYF	TGCAGTGCTAGAGGTACAGGCGGCTACGAGCAGTACTTC
many	TRBV6-1	.	TRBJ1-2	CASSELQGDGNYGYTF	TGTGCCAGCAGTGAATTGCAGGGTGACGGTAACTATGGCTACACCTTC
many	TRBV4-1	TRBD2	TRBJ2-5	CASSQDVVPTSGGGKTQYF	TGCGCCAGCAGCCAAGATGTTGTTCCGACTAGCGGGGGTGGAAAGACCCAGTACTTC
many	TRBV10-3	TRBD1	TRBJ1-2	CAISEPSGTGGDYGYTF	TGTGCCATCAGTGAGCCCTCCGGGACAGGGGGCGACTATGGCTACACCTTC
once	TRBV24-1	.	TRBJ1-1	CATSLSGAEAFF	TGTGCCACCAGCCTGTCGGGGGCTGAAGCTTTCTTT
.	TRBV15	.	TRBJ2-5	CATSRDGGIQETQYF	TGTGCCACCAGCAGAGATGGAGGAATACAAGAGACCCAGTACTTC
once	TRBV20-1	TRBD1	TRBJ2-7	CSAPGQAYHEQYF	TGCAGTGCACCGGGACAGGCATACCACGAGCAGTACTTC
.	TRBV10-1	.	TRBJ2-5	CASSRSQGNLGETQYF	TGCGCCAGCAGTCGTTCTCAGGGAAATCTAGGGGAGACCCAGTACTTC
many	TRBV5-1	TRBD1	TRBJ2-5	CASRGQGFQETQYF	TGCGCCAGCAGGGGACAGGGGTTCCAAGAGACCCAGTACTTC
many	TRBV29-1	.	TRBJ1-5	CSVVEEGTSNQPQHF	TGCAGCGTCGTTGAGGAGGGGACTAGCAATCAGCCCCAGCATTTT
few	TRBV12-5	.	TRBJ2-7	CASGLGAQNEQYF	TGTGCTAGTGGTTTGGGAGCCCAGAACGAGCAGTACTTC
many	TRBV6-2/TRBV6-3	TRBD1	TRBJ2-7	CASSPDREFYEQYF	TGTGCCAGCAGCCCCGACAGGGAGTTCTACGAGCAGTACTTC
many	TRBV7-2	.	TRBJ1-5	CASSDWTESNQPQHF	TGTGCCAGCAGCGACTGGACGGAGTCAAATCAGCCCCAGCATTTT
many	TRBV29-1	TRBD1	TRBJ2-7	CSVSDRGASRPYEQYF	TGCAGCGTGTCGGACAGGGGGGCCTCCAGACCCTACGAGCAGTACTTC
many	TRBV2	.	TRBJ2-5	CASSETGRQETQYF	TGTGCCAGCAGTGAAACGGGGCGACAAGAGACCCAGTACTTC
.	TRBV5-1	TRBD1	TRBJ1-6	CASSEPGTGNDSPLHF	TGCGCCAGCAGCGAGCCCGGGACAGGGAATGATTCACCCCTCCACTTT
many	TRBV19	.	TRBJ1-2	CASSMSLGYTF	TGTGCCAGTAGTATGTCGCTGGGCTACACCTTC
many	TRBV9	.	TRBJ1-3	CASSVGGALSGNTIYF	TGTGCCAGCAGCGTAGGAGGAGCACTCTCTGGAAACACCATATATTTT
many	TRBV29-1	.	TRBJ2-5	CSVDPTGIGQETQYF	TGCAGCGTCGACCCGACCGGGATAGGACAAGAGACCCAGTACTTC
.	TRBV28	.	TRBJ1-5	CASSLSFGSYQPQHF	TGTGCCAGCAGTTTATCGTTCGGTTCTTATCAGCCCCAGCATTTT
many	TRBV12-3/TRBV12-4	.	TRBJ1-3	CASSFGGNTIYF	TGTGCCAGCAGCTTTGGGGGAAACACCATATATTTT
.	TRBV12-3/TRBV12-4	.	TRBJ2-7	CASSSINEQYF	TGTGCCAGCAGCTCGATAAACGAGCAGTACTTC
many	TRBV12-3/TRBV12-4	.	TRBJ2-5	CASSNGVTTQYF	TGTGCCAGCAGTAACGGGGTCACAACCCAGTACTTC
.	TRBV7-2	.	TRBJ2-5	CASNLRRQALGETQYF	TGTGCCAGCAACTTAAGGCGACAGGCGCTGGGGGAGACCCAGTACTTC
many	TRBV19	.	TRBJ2-2	CASTTGANTGELFF	TGTGCCAGTACGACAGGCGCGAACACCGGGGAGCTGTTTTTT